Shown below are 7 T cell receptor beta chains from a single sample sequenced in a study of vaccination and CD4 T cells after COVID-19. No antigens are known for them. Treatment of the sample: approximately nine-day PBMC culture with coronavirus spike peptide pools or control peptides (ViraFEST assay). Sequencing of the DNA from cultured CD4+ T cells was carried out with the Oncomine TCR Beta short-read assay. One entry per CDR3 protein results from TCRdb running MiXCR on the PCR reads. The sample includes about 14,000 distinct CDR3 sequences, approximately 60% of them seen just once. Material: CD4+ T cells from blood, cultured in vitro. These receptors were collected from a human donor who had recovered from COVID-19.

CDR3 bases: TGTGCCAGTAGTATAGCCGGGGGAGGTACCGGGGAGCTGTTTTTT. This encodes CASSIAGGGTGELFF. The chain combines TRBV19 with TRBJ2-2, with D perhaps matching TRBD2 (6 bases). Germline V gene sequence: CDR1 LNHDA, CDR2 SQIVND (reference sequence). CDR3 length equals 15 residues. V was cut by 1 base and J by 5 bases, with 11 bases left in between.

This clonotype was counted a few times. This chain links TRBV28 with TRBJ1-5; tentatively, D is TRBD1 (5 bases). Germline CDR1 is MDHEN and CDR2 is SYDVKM. The CDR3 loop spans 14 amino acids. V was shortened by 3 bases and J by 6 bases, with 12 bases between the two germline ends. CDR3 amino acids: CASSLPGGGQPQHF. In DNA form, the CDR3 reads TGTGCCAGCAGTTTGCCGGGGGGTGGTCAGCCCCAGCATTTT.

This clonotype is termed medium-sized. The gene calls are TRBV5-1 and TRBJ2-7, with 10 bases lining up with TRBD2. The ends lost 1 base at V and 1 base at J; junction bases unmatched: 5. The CDR3 totals 16 residues. Germline CDR1 SGHRS, CDR2 YFSETQ. The CDR3 loop reads CASSLFTSGISYEQYF. CDR3 in DNA: TGCGCCAGCAGCTTGTTCACTAGCGGGATATCCTACGAGCAGTACTTC.

This clonotype has only a few counts. The V gene is TRBV20-1, the J gene TRBJ2-7; the D is unclear. The CDR3 is 11 amino acids. Trimming left V 3 bases short and J 8 bases short, with 11 bases between. CDR1 is DFQATT and CDR2 is SNEGSKA in the germline V gene (reference sequence). The CDR3 loop is CSARNILQQYF. In DNA form, the CDR3 reads TGCAGTGCTAGGAATATCCTCCAGCAGTACTTC.

This clonotype has more than one count but fewer than ten. The chain employs TRBV7-9 and TRBJ2-7, with 8 bases matching TRBD2. This CDR3 region has 14 residues. J gave up 6 bases and V 0 bases, and 4 bases lay outside the gene matches. CDR1 is SEHNR, CDR2 FQNEAQ, per germline (reference sequence). CDR3 residues: CASSLAGTSLEQYF. CDR3 DNA sequence: TGTGCCAGCAGCTTAGCCGGGACTAGTCTCGAGCAGTACTTC.

The chain links TRBV7-9 to TRBJ1-1; the D gene is possibly TRBD1 (5 bases). In germline, CDR1 is SEHNR, CDR2 FQNEAQ (reference sequence). This CDR3 contains 13 residues. The germline V and J ends were trimmed by 4 bases and 11 bases, with 17 bases remaining between them. CDR3 sequence reads: CASSSGRGFVAFF. CDR3 coding DNA: TGTGCCAGCAGCTCCGGACGGGGCTTTGTGGCTTTCTTT.

The V and J genes are TRBV19 and TRBJ2-1, with D tentatively TRBD2 (5 bases). Germline assignment: CDR1 LNHDA and CDR2 SQIVND (reference sequence). The CDR3 length is 16 residues. V lost 4 bases and J lost 0, with 13 bases in between. For the CDR3, the DNA is TGTGCCAGTAGTAGTTCCAGAACTAGCTCCTACAATGAGCAGTTCTTC. Translating gives CASSSSRTSSYNEQFF.